The source of this T cell receptor (beta chain) is a study of blood T cell repertoires in COVID-19. Study details: Researchers got acute and convalescent COVID-19 samples from the United States, Italy and Spain.

Source study methods: For nucleated cells, counts were estimated from reference gene primer amplification. Data came from immunoSEQ multiplex PCR; TCRdb stores just in-frame clones and leaves some out. That table gives V, J and clone size, and the DNA gave D and trimming. The sample includes 50,000 to 70,000 clones, about 86% of them seen just once. The CDR3 contains 13 residues. In germline, CDR1 is SGHTA, CDR2 FQGNSA. The V and J ends lost 3 bases and 0 bases respectively, with 3 bases between them. The rearrangement uses TRBV7-2 and TRBJ1-5; D remains unclear. This clonotype was sampled from a man aged 50 or older with active COVID-19. The sequencing sample was made of peripheral blood. Here the CDR3 reads CASSFNSNQPQHF. In nucleotides, the CDR3 is TGTGCCAGCAGCTTTAATAGCAATCAGCCCCAGCATTTT.